This T cell receptor beta chain stems from a study of blood T cell repertoires in COVID-19 (dated by TCRdb to the early 2020s). Background on the whole study: Samples covering the acute and convalescent phases of COVID-19 were provided by collaborators in the United States, Italy and Spain. The prospective study material was composed of cDNA or gDNA derived from T cells, B-cell-depleted T cells, or PBMCs. Deeply sampled blood TCRbeta repertoires from subjects exposed to, actively infected with, or recovered from COVID-19 were included in the dataset. The repertoires were released in a freely available public database intended as a resource for research on the immune response to SARS-CoV-2. Samples were obtained from the ongoing ImmuneRACE study (first 160 participants) and from over a thousand subjects provided by 6 global collaborators. The sample metadata nearly always contained a de-identified subject ID, COVID-19 status, age in years and sex. Where available, HLA class I and class II types were obtained from metadata supplied by the sample provider rather than from assay-based typing.

TCRbeta CDR3 regions were amplified from genomic DNA using the immunoSEQ Assay, a bias-controlled multiplex PCR. As for the authors' bioinformatics: Nucleated cell counts per sample were estimated from amplification of reference gene primers within the assay. To quantify the absolute abundance of each unique TCRbeta CDR3 rearrangement, sequence reads were collapsed and filtered. For each sample, productive Simpson clonality was calculated by taking the square root of Simpson's diversity index across productive rearrangements. As stored in TCRdb, this immuneACCESS dataset retains in-frame rearrangements with V and J assigned. A fraction of the clones does not appear; measured against another copy, unresolved V genes explain less than half of the discrepancy, and the remainder lacks a known reason. V, J and clone size are taken as reported in that table, and D and trimming were inferred from the DNA itself. Present in this sample are about 91,000 clones, approximately 80% of which were seen just once. Around 7% of the sample is taken by the ten largest.

The CDR3 contains 13 residues, cysteine and phenylalanine counted. Left in the record is the CDR3 DNA by itself, 39 bases read in frame from the first base. The junction shows trimming of 4 bases on V and 2 bases on J, plus 7 bases between the germline ends. The germline V gene specifies KGHDR as CDR1 and SFDVKD as CDR2. Whole blood was collected in K2EDTA tubes by collaborating institutions according to the institutions' own protocols. Collaborator samples were shipped for TCRbeta analysis as frozen whole blood, isolated PBMCs, or DNA extracted from either sample type. As regards this clone: No cognate antigen has been identified for it. It has no much larger one-base neighbor in the sample; base qualities were not kept.

Findings and caveats that apply to the study as a whole: The quantity of clinical and demographic metadata differed by source and by participant and was supplied without curation.

Recombination linked TRBV24-1 to TRBJ1-2, and TRBD1 may be the D gene, going by 5 matching bases. The source material was peripheral blood. This clonotype originated in a man in his 70s with acute or convalescent COVID-19. Read as DNA, the sequence is TGTGCCACCAGTGAACAGGTCAACTATGGCTACACCTTC. This gives the protein CATSEQVNYGYTF.